This TCR beta chain is from a study of human T cells and chemical hapten exposure. In the study overall: Donors were sensitized with 2% DPC on the upper inner arm. DPC (0.01%) was patch tested on the upper back and read at 6 days. Small volume differences among pooled libraries mainly caused per-sample TCR yield variation.

Time point specified: patch test 1, 2 weeks after DPC sensitization. Sample treatment: therapeutic diphenylcyclopropenone sensitization with weekly scalp DPC. At patch-test visits, sampling came before the patch test. This clonotype came up a few times. One entry per CDR3 protein, called by TCRdb with MiXCR from the RACE reads. The sample comprises 150,000 to 200,000 distinct CDR3 sequences, roughly 15% of which are singletons, and 1.5% to 2% rests with the top ten. Trimming shortened V by 3 bases and J by 1 base, and 10 bases separated the two germline ends. CDR1 is MDHEN, CDR2 SYDVKM, per germline. CDR3 length: 15 amino acids.

V is TRBV28 and J is TRBJ1-5; D is ambiguous. The TCR comes from a woman in her 30s with alopecia areata. Some clones in this sample may be carry-over from other donors' samples. The sample in question was whole blood, obtained in connection with sensitization to the hapten diphenylcyclopropenone (DPC). The CDR3 DNA follows: TGTGCCAGCAGTTTCCTGGAAGTGAGCAATCAGCCCCAGCATTTT. Protein product: CASSFLEVSNQPQHF.